Presented here are 23 T cell receptor beta chains from one specimen sequenced in a study of blood T cell repertoires in COVID-19. TCRdb's table, derived via immunoSEQ multiplex PCR, lists solely in-frame clones and lacks some. Among about 180,000 clones, about 80% were seen once, and the ten largest hold approximately 7.1%. Specimen: peripheral blood. These receptors were taken from a human donor in a cohort sampled during active COVID-19.

J is TRBJ1-1 and V is TRBV30; possibly TRBD1 for D (5 bases). Per germline, CDR1 GTSNPN and CDR2 SVGIG (reference sequence). The V gene lost 4 bases and the J gene lost 0 bases, with 12 bases spanning the gap. The CDR3 spans 14 residues. CDR3 nucleotide sequence: TGTGCCTGGAATCCGGGGGGAGTGAACACTGAAGCTTTCTTT. The encoded protein is CAWNPGGVNTEAFF.

The chain is built from TRBV19 and TRBJ1-4; the match to TRBD1 covers 7 bases. CDR1 is LNHDA and CDR2 is SQIVND in the germline V gene (reference sequence). There are 16 residues in the CDR3. V gave up 6 bases and J gave up 5 bases; unmatched junction bases: 12. The CDR3 DNA reads as TGTGCCAGTAGAACAGGAACAGGGGCGTTAAATGAAAAACTGTTTTTT. It is translated as CASRTGTGALNEKLFF.

The J gene is TRBJ1-4, the V gene TRBV9; TRBD1 is a possible D gene (6 bases). Trimming pared 3 bases from V and 3 bases from J, leaving 9 bases between. This CDR3 comprises 14 residues. Germline loops: CDR1 SGDLS, CDR2 YYNGEE. The CDR3 loop reads CASSAGTSNEKLFF. CDR3 DNA: TGTGCCAGCAGCGCCGGGACATCTAATGAAAAACTGTTTTTT.

The CDR3 region has the DNA TGTGCCAGCAGCTTGGACAGATACTCTGGAAACACCATATATTTT. Translation: CASSLDRYSGNTIYF. This sequence joins TRBV5-4 and TRBJ1-3; no definite D call. This CDR3 region has 15 residues. V lost 0 bases and J 0 bases, leaving 7 bases between the germline ends. CDR1 and CDR2 (germline): SGHNT, YYREEE (reference sequence).

The chain couples TRBV13 to TRBJ1-2; D perhaps matches TRBD1 (6 bases). With 5 bases removed from V and 6 bases from J, the gap between germline ends came to 13 bases. The CDR3 totals 13 residues. Germline CDR1 and CDR2: PRHDT and FYEKMQ (reference sequence). CDR3 in amino acids: CASSTGRGNGYTF. Written as DNA, the CDR3 is TGTGCCAGCAGCACAGGGAGGGGGAATGGCTACACCTTC.

This chain uses TRBV5-1 with TRBJ2-5; D might be TRBD1 (6 bases). V lost 4 bases to trimming and J lost 5 bases, with 15 bases between them. CDR1 is SGHRS and CDR2 is YFSETQ in the germline V gene. The CDR3 extends over 14 amino acids. Written as DNA, the CDR3 is TGCGCCAGCAGCCGCCAGGGGCAGGGGGAGACCCAGTACTTC. It encodes CASSRQGQGETQYF.

CDR3 bases: TGTGCCAGCAGTGAAATGTACACCCTCTATGGCTACACCTTC. The encoded protein is CASSEMYTLYGYTF. The chain uses TRBV6-1 and TRBJ1-2; D is unclear. With 2 bases removed from V and 4 bases from J, the gap between germline ends came to 11 bases. CDR3 length: 14 residues. The germline gives CDR1 MNHNS, CDR2 SASEGT.

This clone was picked up one time. The chain employs TRBV6-5 and TRBJ2-7; 8 bases align to TRBD2. CDR3 length: 14 amino acids. Trimming took 10 bases from V and 0 from J; bases not matched to a gene: 8. Germline CDR1 and CDR2: MNHEY and SVGAGI. CDR3 nucleotides: TGTGCCATCCGACCGGGGGGGAGCTCCTACGAGCAGTACTTC. It yields the protein CAIRPGGSSYEQYF.

The chain recombines TRBV18 with TRBJ1-2; TRBD1 matches at 8 bases. After removal of 2 bases from V and 6 bases from J, the junction contained 11 bases not matched to a gene. Germline lookup yields CDR1 KGHSH and CDR2 LQKENI. CDR3 length: 16 residues. CDR3 in amino acids: CASSPTAGDRTNGYTF. CDR3 nucleotide sequence: TGTGCCAGCTCACCAACTGCGGGGGACAGGACGAATGGCTACACCTTC.

The chain recombines TRBV5-1 with TRBJ1-1; 9 bases match TRBD1. Germline V gene lookup returns CDR1 SGHRS and CDR2 YFSETQ. This CDR3 has 13 residues. The trim removed 3 bases at V and 6 bases at J, leaving 3 bases unmatched. For the CDR3, the DNA is TGCGCCAGCAGCTGGGACAGGGACGCTGAAGCTTTCTTT. Its translation: CASSWDRDAEAFF.

The V gene is TRBV5-1, the J gene TRBJ1-1; 9 bases line up with TRBD1. V shed 4 bases, J shed 11 bases, and the junction held 6 bases outside the gene matches. The CDR3 has 12 amino acids. Germline CDR1 and CDR2: SGHRS and YFSETQ. The CDR3 DNA follows: TGCGCCAGCAGCGTGACAGGGGGACAGGCTTTCTTT. It specifies CASSVTGGQAFF.

J is TRBJ2-5 and V is TRBV6-5; 8 positions match TRBD2. This CDR3 has 16 amino acids. The V gene's germline CDR1 is MNHEY and CDR2 SVGAGI. V lost 0 bases and J lost 1; bases outside the gene matches: 4. The CDR3 sequence is CASSYSWTSPQETQYF. The CDR3 DNA is TGTGCCAGCAGTTACTCTTGGACTAGCCCCCAAGAGACCCAGTACTTC.

The J gene is TRBJ1-1, the V gene TRBV19; TRBD1 matches 8 bases. After removal of 7 bases from V and 6 bases from J, the junction contained 7 bases not matched to a gene. The CDR3 is made up of 13 amino acids. Germline V gene lookup returns CDR1 LNHDA and CDR2 SQIVND (reference sequence). The chain's CDR3 is CASITTGVPEAFF. The DNA for the CDR3 is TGTGCCAGTATTACGACAGGGGTTCCTGAAGCTTTCTTT.

This chain joins TRBV7-9 and TRBJ1-3; D unresolved. The CDR3 contains 17 residues. CDR1 is SEHNR and CDR2 is FQNEAQ in the germline V gene (reference sequence). The germline V and J ends were trimmed by 4 bases and 1 base, with 17 bases remaining between them. CDR3 coding DNA: TGTGCCAGCAGCTCCCGTGGCAGGTTATCTTCTGGAAACACCATATATTTT. Residues: CASSSRGRLSSGNTIYF.

The chain recombines TRBV7-8 with TRBJ2-1, with 15 bases matching TRBD2. This CDR3 is built from 17 residues. After removal of 4 bases from V and 7 bases from J, the junction contained 8 bases not matched to a gene. Germline V gene data show CDR1 as SGHVS and CDR2 as FQNEAQ. CDR3 sequence: CASSSRTSGGAENEQFF. CDR3 DNA sequence: TGTGCCAGCAGCTCCCGGACTAGCGGGGGGGCCGAAAATGAGCAGTTCTTC.

The V and J genes are TRBV6-5 and TRBJ1-2, with D tentatively TRBD1 (6 bases). Trimming pared 5 bases from V and 3 bases from J, leaving 16 bases between. CDR3 size: 15 residues. Per the germline V gene, CDR1 is MNHEY and CDR2 is SVGAGI. CDR3 loop: CASSTYREADYGYTF. For the CDR3, the DNA is TGTGCCAGCAGTACCTACAGGGAAGCGGACTATGGCTACACCTTC.

This chain joins TRBV19 and TRBJ2-3, with 11 bases fitting TRBD2. V dropped 0 bases and J dropped 2; count of bases not matched to a gene: 4. The length of the CDR3 is 17 residues. Germline lookup yields CDR1 LNHDA and CDR2 SQIVND (reference sequence). CDR3 DNA sequence: TGTGCCAGTAGTATAGAACTAGCGGGGGCGATCACAGATACGCAGTATTTT. It codes for CASSIELAGAITDTQYF.

The chain uses TRBV28 and TRBJ2-1; perhaps TRBD1 as D (5 bases). This CDR3 region has 13 residues. Germline-derived CDR1 and CDR2 are MDHEN and SYDVKM. The V end lost 5 bases, the J end lost 1 base, and 6 bases lay between the germline ends. The CDR3 sequence is CASSDSSYNEQFF. CDR3 DNA sequence: TGTGCCAGCAGTGACAGTTCCTACAATGAGCAGTTCTTC.

The chain has TRBV6-5 and TRBJ2-3; D is unclear. Germline lookup yields CDR1 MNHEY and CDR2 SVGAGI. The CDR3 loop spans 14 amino acids. Trimming removed 2 bases from V and 5 bases from J, with 11 bases in between. CDR3 amino acids: CASSYMRPGDTQYF. Written as DNA, the CDR3 is TGTGCCAGCAGTTACATGAGACCGGGAGATACGCAGTATTTT.

V is TRBV5-1 and J is TRBJ2-6; the D gene is possibly TRBD1 (6 bases). The CDR3 contains 20 residues. Germline CDR1 is SGHRS and CDR2 is YFSETQ. Trimming took off 0 bases at V and 0 bases at J, with 19 bases between the two ends. The CDR3 here is CASSLVPKGDQSSGANVLTF. CDR3 in DNA: TGCGCCAGCAGCTTGGTTCCTAAGGGGGACCAAAGCTCTGGGGCCAACGTCCTGACTTTC.

V is TRBV11-2 and J is TRBJ2-7; 8 nucleotides match TRBD1. Looked up from germline, CDR1 is SGHAT and CDR2 is FQNNGV. This CDR3 is built from 16 residues. V gave up 1 base and J gave up 1 base; unmatched junction bases: 6. CDR3 amino acids: CASSLVQRTGSYEQYF. The CDR3 DNA reads as TGTGCCAGCAGCTTAGTGCAGAGGACAGGGTCCTACGAGCAGTACTTC.

The rearrangement joins TRBV6-5 to TRBJ1-2; 9 bases are a match to TRBD1. V dropped 6 bases and J dropped 4; count of bases not matched to a gene: 9. Germline CDR1 reads MNHEY; CDR2 reads SVGAGI. CDR3 length equals 15 residues. CDR3 in amino acids: CASRGTGQGRYGYTF. The CDR3 DNA sequence: TGTGCCAGCAGGGGAACCGGACAGGGGCGCTATGGCTACACCTTC.

In this sample, this clone turned up a few times. This sequence joins TRBV7-9 and TRBJ2-2, with 7 bases fitting TRBD1. The CDR3 is 12 amino acids. Trimming removed 6 bases from V and 6 bases from J; junction bases left unmatched: 1. In germline, CDR1 is SEHNR, CDR2 FQNEAQ (reference sequence). The CDR3 loop reads CASSQGAGELFF. CDR3 DNA sequence: TGTGCCAGCAGTCAGGGGGCCGGGGAGCTGTTTTTT.